The entry that follows covers one T cell receptor (beta chain) sequence. Its antigen is as yet unknown. The data are from a study of T cells in Graves' hyperthyroidism and ophthalmopathy. In the study overall: Peripheral blood was taken when the disease was first diagnosed, before any treatment began. Findings and caveats of the study: Stable hyperthyroidism and ophthalmopathy were separated using 13 V-J signatures.

Disease duration under 2 months; hyperthyroidism patients were aged 18 to 65. From 10 ml of fresh peripheral blood, PBMCs were isolated. V was shortened by 2 bases and J by 3 bases, with 10 bases between the two germline ends. Germline V gene lookup returns CDR1 MNHEY and CDR2 SVGEGT. CDR3 length equals 15 residues. Amplification yielded TCR beta CDR3 regions, with RNA transcripts as the source. Initially, a first-round RT-PCR of the TCR CDR3 employed the HTBI primer set. TCRdb ran MiXCR on the multiplex PCR reads and lists one entry per CDR3 protein. The table lists hundreds of thousands of distinct CDR3 sequences, less than 30% of them singletons.

V usage is TRBV6-2 or TRBV6-3 and J usage is TRBJ2-2; D might be TRBD2 (5 bases). The receptor's source is a middle-aged man with Graves' hyperthyroidism that later progressed to Graves' ophthalmopathy. The sequenced material came from blood. The CDR3 DNA reads TGTGCCAGCAGTTACGGGAGTGGGGACACCGGGGAGCTGTTTTTT. It is translated as CASSYGSGDTGELFF.